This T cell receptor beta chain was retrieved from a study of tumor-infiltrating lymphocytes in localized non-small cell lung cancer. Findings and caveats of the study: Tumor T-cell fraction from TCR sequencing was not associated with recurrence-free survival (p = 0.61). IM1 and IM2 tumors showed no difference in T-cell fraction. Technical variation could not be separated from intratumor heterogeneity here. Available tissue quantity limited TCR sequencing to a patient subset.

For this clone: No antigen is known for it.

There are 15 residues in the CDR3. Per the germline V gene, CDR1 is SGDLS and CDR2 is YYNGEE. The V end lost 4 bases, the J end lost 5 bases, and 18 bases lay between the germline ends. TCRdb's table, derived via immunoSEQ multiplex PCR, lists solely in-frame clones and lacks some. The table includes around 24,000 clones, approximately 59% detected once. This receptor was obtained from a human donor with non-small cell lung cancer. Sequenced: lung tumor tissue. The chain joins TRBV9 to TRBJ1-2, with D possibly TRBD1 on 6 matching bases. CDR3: CASSRESRGDYGYTF. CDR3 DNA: TGTGCCAGCAGCCGTGAGAGCAGGGGAGATTATGGCTACACCTTC.